This T cell receptor beta chain was obtained from a study of beta chain features in type 1 diabetes. Each of the sorted populations had a purity greater than 95%. General study findings and limits: Shorter TCRB CDR3s, moderately but significantly so, were found in Type 1 diabetes patients in all four CD4+ subsets. Comparison showed that naive, central memory and Treg TCRB repertoires appeared more similar among patients than among healthy donors.

Regarding this clone: Its antigen is unidentified.

The authors reverse transcribed all of the isolated RNA, so sequencing captured expressed TCRB transcripts. It was found that naive, central memory and regulatory T cell samples averaged about 3.4 million reads. Data came from immunoSEQ multiplex PCR; TCRdb stores just in-frame clones and leaves some out. The sample has about 240,000 clones, around 13% seen once. The CDR3 consists of 15 residues. Per the germline V gene, CDR1 is SGHDT and CDR2 is YYEEEE. V lost 1 base, J lost 7 bases, and 15 bases lay in between. The genes are TRBV5-6 and TRBJ1-5; D is perhaps TRBD1 (5 bases). The sample consisted of naive CD4+ T cells from blood. The source is a man aged 30-40 years with type 1 diabetes. CDR3 sequence (DNA): TGTGCCAGCAGCTTGTTGGGGCAGGGCGAGCAGCCCCAGCATTTT. This encodes CASSLLGQGEQPQHF.